One and the same sample provided the 24 T cell receptor beta chains below, sequenced in a study of CD8+ T cells in alopecia areata. The authors extracted RNA and reverse transcribed it into cDNA as the sequencing template. Profiled with immunoSEQ multiplex PCR; TCRdb holds only in-frame clones, not every one. This sample carries 140,000 to 150,000 clones, about two thirds of them seen once, and the ten largest clones take around 34%. The sample taken for sequencing was CD8+ T cells sorted from blood. These TCRs come from a human donor in good health.

The rearrangement links TRBV30 to TRBJ2-7; TRBD1 might be the D (6 bases). The V and J ends lost 5 bases and 3 bases respectively, with 14 bases between them. Germline values: CDR1 GTSNPN, CDR2 SVGIG (reference sequence). The CDR3 has 13 amino acids. The chain's CDR3 is CAWCIGTSYEQYF. CDR3 DNA: TGTGCCTGGTGCATTGGGACAAGCTACGAGCAGTACTTC. Full variable domain (outside the CDR3, taken from reference TRBV30 and TRBJ2-7): SQTIHQWPATLVQPVGSPLSLECTVEGTSNPNLYWYRQAAGRGLQLLFYSVGIGQISSEVPQNLSASRPQDRQFILSSKKLLLSDSGFYLCAWCIGTSYEQYFGPGTRLTVT.

The chain recombines TRBV6-1 with TRBJ2-1; 7 bases are a match to TRBD2. The V and J ends lost 9 bases and 9 bases, in that order; junction bases with no gene match: 14. CDR3 length: 14 amino acids. Per germline, CDR1 MNHNS and CDR2 SASEGT. CDR3 sequence (DNA): TGTGCCAGTCCCTATCTAGCGGACTCCGGTGAGCAGTTCTTC. It is translated as CASPYLADSGEQFF.

The V and J genes are TRBV7-8 and TRBJ2-5; D uncertain. The CDR3 spans 13 residues. V was pared by 4 bases and J by 3 bases, with 9 bases between. CDR1 SGHVS and CDR2 FQNEAQ come from the germline V gene. CDR3 bases: TGTGCCAGCAGCTCGCCCTGGGAAGAGACCCAGTACTTC. As protein: CASSSPWEETQYF.

The rearrangement links TRBV19 to TRBJ2-3, with D possibly being TRBD2 (6 bases). CDR1 is LNHDA and CDR2 is SQIVND in the germline V gene (reference sequence). This CDR3 has 18 amino acids. V lost 7 bases and J 3 bases, leaving 26 bases between the germline ends. The CDR3 loop reads CASTPNPLAREGTDTQYF. CDR3 nucleotide sequence: TGTGCCAGTACACCCAACCCACTAGCCCGGGAAGGAACAGATACGCAGTATTTT.

The chain employs TRBV5-4 and TRBJ2-5; D possibly uses TRBD1 or TRBD2 (5 bases each). CDR1 SGHNT and CDR2 YYREEE come from the germline V gene (reference sequence). The ends were cut back, 1 base at V and 1 base at J, with 11 bases in the middle. The CDR3 extends over 15 amino acids. Here the CDR3 reads CASSLSGRPQETQYF. In nucleotides, the CDR3 is TGTGCCAGCAGCTTGTCGGGGCGGCCCCAAGAGACCCAGTACTTC.

CDR3 in DNA: TGTGCCAGCAGCCAGGGGAAAGGCGGCTACACCTTC. Protein product: CASSQGKGGYTF. This chain connects TRBV16 to TRBJ1-2; D gene ambiguous. The CDR3 consists of 12 residues. Germline CDR1 KGHSY, CDR2 FQNENV. V was trimmed by 3 bases and J by 8 bases, leaving 10 bases between them.

This clone was seen only a few times. This rearrangement joins TRBV7-9 to TRBJ2-7, with no clear D. V shed 7 bases and J shed 2 bases, with 9 bases lying between them. The CDR3 is made up of 12 amino acids. The germline gives CDR1 SEHNR, CDR2 FQNEAQ (reference sequence). CDR3 DNA: TGTGCCAGCACCCGGGTCCCCTACGAGCAGTACTTC. This translates into CASTRVPYEQYF.

V is TRBV4-1 and J is TRBJ2-2; 10 bases align to TRBD2. Germline CDR1 reads MGHRA; CDR2 reads YSYEKL. V trimming: 2 bases; J trimming: 6 bases; junction bases outside the gene matches: 6. This CDR3 has 16 amino acids. The CDR3 sequence: CASSQKGGTSAGELFF. The CDR3 DNA follows: TGCGCCAGCAGCCAAAAGGGGGGGACTAGCGCCGGGGAGCTGTTTTTT.

This chain joins TRBV6-4 and TRBJ2-2; D gene ambiguous. Germline assignment: CDR1 MRHNA and CDR2 SNTAGT. V lost 9 bases, J lost 0 bases, and 11 bases lay in between. The CDR3 extends over 14 amino acids. CDR3 DNA: TGTGCCAGTAGTTCAATTCCGAACACCGGGGAGCTGTTTTTT. Amino acid sequence: CASSSIPNTGELFF.

This clone was counted between two and nine times. This sequence joins TRBV7-9 and TRBJ2-2; 7 nucleotides line up with TRBD1. The junction had 11 bases not matched to a gene; V was cut back by 4 bases and J by 6 bases. Germline assignment: CDR1 SEHNR and CDR2 FQNEAQ (reference sequence). The CDR3 loop spans 16 amino acids. The CDR3 region is CASSSDRDGAAGELFF. The CDR3 DNA is TGTGCCAGCAGCTCAGACAGGGATGGCGCAGCCGGGGAGCTGTTTTTT.

This chain connects TRBV30 to TRBJ2-6; D assignment may be TRBD1 or TRBD2 (5 bases each). Germline V gives CDR1 GTSNPN, CDR2 SVGIG (reference sequence). The V and J ends lost 2 bases and 1 base respectively, with 15 bases between them. CDR3 length: 17 residues. Here the CDR3 reads CAWSPPGRRSGANVLTF. The CDR3 nucleotides are TGTGCCTGGAGTCCTCCGGGACGGAGATCTGGGGCCAACGTCCTGACTTTC. Full variable domain (outside the CDR3, taken from reference TRBV30 and TRBJ2-6): SQTIHQWPATLVQPVGSPLSLECTVEGTSNPNLYWYRQAAGRGLQLLFYSVGIGQISSEVPQNLSASRPQDRQFILSSKKLLLSDSGFYLCAWSPPGRRSGANVLTFGAGSRLTVL.

The rearrangement uses TRBV29-1 and TRBJ2-7; weak D call: TRBD1 (5 bases). V was pared by 4 bases and J by 2 bases, with 12 bases between. This CDR3 region has 13 residues. CDR1 and CDR2 from the germline V gene are SQVTM and ANQGSEA. The CDR3: CSVGGHGAYEQYF. CDR3 nucleotides: TGCAGCGTTGGAGGACACGGAGCCTACGAGCAGTACTTC.

The chain carries TRBV7-9 and TRBJ2-2; D could derive from TRBD1 or TRBD2 (5 bases each). CDR3 length: 13 amino acids. Trimming left V 4 bases short and J 5 bases short, with 8 bases between. CDR1 and CDR2 from the germline V gene are SEHNR and FQNEAQ (reference sequence). The CDR3 loop reads CASSWGITGELFF. The CDR3 DNA reads TGTGCCAGCAGCTGGGGGATAACCGGGGAGCTGTTTTTT.

The chain employs TRBV6-5 and TRBJ2-7; D gene unclear. Trimming stripped 4 bases from V and 2 bases from J, with 9 bases between. The V gene's germline CDR1 is MNHEY and CDR2 SVGAGI. This CDR3 spans 13 amino acids. The CDR3 region has the DNA TGTGCCAGCAGTTTCACTCCCACCTACGAGCAGTACTTC. Translation gives CASSFTPTYEQYF.

The CDR3: CASSPGTPIGGYTF. The CDR3, as DNA: TGTGCCAGCTCGCCTGGGACACCCATCGGAGGCTACACCTTC. This rearrangement joins TRBV7-6 to TRBJ1-2; D perhaps matches TRBD1 (6 bases). Trimming stripped 8 bases from V and 8 bases from J, with 21 bases between. Per the germline V gene, CDR1 is SGHVS and CDR2 is FNYEAQ. The CDR3 runs to 14 residues.

J is TRBJ2-1 and V is TRBV4-1, with D unclear. CDR1 is MGHRA, CDR2 YSYEKL, per germline. The CDR3 runs 13 residues. Trimming pared 7 bases from V and 6 bases from J, leaving 13 bases between. CDR3 sequence (DNA): TGCGCCAGCACCTCAACCCCGGGCAATGAGCAGTTCTTC. Protein sequence: CASTSTPGNEQFF.

This clone was observed a few times. V usage is TRBV9 and J usage is TRBJ1-2, with a tentative D call TRBD1 (5 bases). This CDR3 is built from 15 residues. V was cut by 5 bases and J by 0 bases, with 14 bases left in between. Germline V gives CDR1 SGDLS, CDR2 YYNGEE. DNA of the CDR3: TGTGCCAGCAGGGGGACGGCCTCTGCTAACTATGGCTACACCTTC. Protein product: CASRGTASANYGYTF.

A few counts support this clone. The V gene is TRBV6-4, the J gene TRBJ2-3, with TRBD2 matching 12 bases. The CDR3 has 14 amino acids. V lost 4 bases and J lost 4; bases outside the gene matches: 0. The germline V gene has CDR1 MRHNA and CDR2 SNTAGT. The CDR3 DNA reads TGTGCCAGCAGTGGACTAGCGGGAGCAGATACGCAGTATTTT. Translated: CASSGLAGADTQYF.

The V and J genes are TRBV27 and TRBJ2-6; a weak D match, TRBD1 (6 bases). This CDR3 has 15 amino acids. Germline values: CDR1 MNHEY, CDR2 SMNVEV (reference sequence). The V end was cut by 5 bases, the J end by 0 bases, with 8 bases between. For the CDR3, the DNA is TGTGCCAGCAGTCCGGACAGCTCTGGGGCCAACGTCCTGACTTTC. The encoded protein is CASSPDSSGANVLTF. Full variable domain (remainder filled in from reference TRBV27 and TRBJ2-6): EAQVTQNPRYLITVTGKKLTVTCSQNMNHEYMSWYRQDPGLGLRQIYYSMNVEVTDKGDVPEGYKVSRKEKRNFPLILESPSPNQTSLYFCASSPDSSGANVLTFGAGSRLTVL.

Concerning this clone itself: A far larger clone is one base from this, pointing to a likely read error. V gene TRBV6-6 combines with J gene TRBJ2-7; D remains ambiguous. This CDR3 is 12 amino acids long. CDR1 is MNHNY, CDR2 SVGAGI, per germline (reference sequence). The germline V and J ends were trimmed by 4 bases and 7 bases, with 11 bases remaining between them. The CDR3 nucleotides are TGTGCCAGCAGTTTGCCCGGTGGTGAGCAGTACTTC. Translating it yields CASSLPGGEQYF.

This chain links TRBV6-5 with TRBJ1-2, with 8 bases matching TRBD1. The CDR3 contains 14 residues. Germline lookup yields CDR1 MNHEY and CDR2 SVGAGI. J was trimmed by 8 bases and V by 5 bases; bases with no gene match: 10. Here the CDR3 DNA reads TGTGCCAGCAGTCCGAGCACAGGGGGGAAAGGCTACACCTTC. This gives the protein CASSPSTGGKGYTF.

The CDR3 protein is CASSTGPNTGELFF. The CDR3, as DNA: TGTGCCAGCAGTACGGGACCCAACACCGGGGAGCTGTTTTTT. The chain recombines TRBV7-7 with TRBJ2-2; D possibly uses TRBD1 or TRBD2 (5 bases each). CDR3 length equals 14 residues. Per the germline V gene, CDR1 is SSHAT and CDR2 is FNYEAQ (reference sequence). V lost 6 bases to trimming and J lost 2 bases, with 10 bases between them.

As to this clone: The same CDR3 also results from other DNA sequences found in this sample. The genes are TRBV7-9 and TRBJ2-2, with D hard to call. CDR1 is SEHNR and CDR2 is FQNEAQ in the germline V gene (reference sequence). The CDR3 has 11 residues. V shed 3 bases and J shed 6 bases, with 2 bases lying between them. CDR3 sequence (DNA): TGTGCCAGCAGCTTCGCCGGGGAGCTGTTTTTT. Translating it yields CASSFAGELFF.

The rearrangement uses TRBV4-2 and TRBJ1-5; the D is unclear. The CDR3 sequence is 15 residues long. Looked up from germline, CDR1 is LGHNA and CDR2 is YNFKEQ. The ends were cut back, 0 bases at V and 5 bases at J, with 11 bases in the middle. The CDR3 loop reads CASSQDRQGYQPQHF. The CDR3 nucleotides read TGTGCCAGCAGCCAAGATCGGCAAGGGTATCAGCCCCAGCATTTT.